Shown below are 24 T cell receptor beta chains from a single sample sequenced in a study of vaccination and CD4 T cells after COVID-19. The treatment is: approximately 10-day PBMC culture with coronavirus spike peptide pools or control peptides (ViraFEST assay). These receptors lack a known antigen. Cultured CD4+ T cell DNA was sequenced using the Oncomine TCR Beta short-read assay. Each CDR3 protein gets one entry after TCRdb re-called the PCR reads with MiXCR. The data contain roughly 14,000 distinct CDR3 sequences, 55% of them singletons. Sequencing was carried out using CD4+ T cells from blood, cultured in vitro. All receptors derive from a human donor who had recovered from COVID-19.

This chain uses TRBV7-9 with TRBJ2-3; the match to TRBD2 covers 7 bases. The V gene's germline CDR1 is SEHNR and CDR2 FQNEAQ (reference sequence). With 8 bases clipped from V and 6 bases from J, the junction kept 8 bases outside the gene matches. The CDR3 runs 13 residues. CDR3 DNA sequence: TGTGCCAGCTCCCCCGGGGGGACGGATACGCAGTATTTT. This encodes CASSPGGTDTQYF.

This clonotype was observed a few times. The V call is TRBV18, the J call TRBJ2-5; perhaps D is TRBD1 or TRBD2 (6 bases each). The germline V gene has CDR1 KGHSH and CDR2 LQKENI. The CDR3 consists of 15 residues. V was cut by 2 bases and J by 1 base, with 11 bases left in between. CDR3 DNA sequence: TGTGCCAGCTCACCAAGGGGGGTCGGCCAAGAGACCCAGTACTTC. Translation: CASSPRGVGQETQYF.

The J gene is TRBJ1-2, the V gene TRBV7-2; the D is unclear. The V gene lost 1 base and the J gene lost 6 bases, with 15 bases spanning the gap. The germline gives CDR1 SGHTA, CDR2 FQGNSA. The CDR3 runs to 15 residues. The CDR3 nucleotides read TGTGCCAGCAGCTTAGAACCAGCCGGATTTGATGGCTACACCTTC. Translation gives CASSLEPAGFDGYTF.

This chain links TRBV19 with TRBJ2-2, with D uncertain. The CDR3 is 15 residues long. Germline V gives CDR1 LNHDA, CDR2 SQIVND (reference sequence). Between the trimmed V and J ends, which lost 0 bases and 6 bases, there was a span of 11 bases. The CDR3 nucleotides are TGTGCCAGTAGTATAGATCATCGTTCGGCCGGGGAGCTGTTTTTT. As protein: CASSIDHRSAGELFF.

V is TRBV5-1 and J is TRBJ2-3; TRBD2 aligns across 7 bases. Germline CDR1 SGHRS, CDR2 YFSETQ. J lost 2 bases, V lost 6 bases, and 9 bases had no gene match. This CDR3 region has 15 residues. CDR3 sequence: CASIPGTNPTDTQYF. In DNA form, the CDR3 reads TGCGCCAGCATTCCCGGGACTAATCCCACAGATACGCAGTATTTT.

The CDR3 loop reads CASSPDRLSNQPQHF. The CDR3 DNA reads as TGTGCCAGCTCACCAGACAGGTTGAGCAATCAGCCCCAGCATTTT. The chain recombines TRBV18 with TRBJ1-5; the D gene is possibly TRBD1 (6 bases). This CDR3 has 15 amino acids. The germline gives CDR1 KGHSH, CDR2 LQKENI. Trimming cost V 2 bases and J 1 base, with 9 bases left between them.

The chain carries TRBV19 and TRBJ2-3, with 7 bases fitting TRBD1. CDR1 is LNHDA, CDR2 SQIVND, per germline (reference sequence). V shed 4 bases and J 2 bases; nucleotides not matched to a gene: 3. The CDR3 contains 14 residues. For the CDR3, the DNA is TGTGCCAGTAGTACGGACAGGATCACAGATACGCAGTATTTT. Translating it yields CASSTDRITDTQYF.

The chain joins TRBV6-1 to TRBJ2-3; TRBD2 aligns across 10 bases. Germline V lookup: CDR1 MNHNS, CDR2 SASEGT. With 6 bases clipped from V and 4 bases from J, the junction kept 7 bases outside the gene matches. There are 15 residues in the CDR3. In nucleotides, the CDR3 is TGTGCCAGCAGCCTGGGACTAGCGATCCCAGATACGCAGTATTTT. This gives the protein CASSLGLAIPDTQYF.

The V and J genes are TRBV7-2 and TRBJ2-1; TRBD1 aligns across 8 bases. Germline CDR1 and CDR2: SGHTA and FQGNSA. The CDR3 runs 15 residues. The trim removed 2 bases at V and 7 bases at J, leaving 7 bases unmatched. In DNA, the CDR3 is TGTGCCAGCAGCTTAAGGGGACAGGACGTTAATGAGCAGTTCTTC. Its translation is CASSLRGQDVNEQFF.

J is TRBJ1-2 and V is TRBV19; D not resolved. Germline V gene data show CDR1 as LNHDA and CDR2 as SQIVND (reference sequence). The CDR3 consists of 14 residues. The V and J ends lost 4 bases and 4 bases respectively, with 13 bases between them. The CDR3 sequence: CASSSNSNAYGYTF. CDR3 in DNA: TGTGCCAGTAGTAGTAACAGCAATGCCTATGGCTACACCTTC.

J is TRBJ2-7 and V is TRBV6-1; 9 bases are a match to TRBD1. CDR3 length: 15 amino acids. Unmatched junction bases numbered 11, after V lost 6 bases and J lost 5 bases. Germline assignment: CDR1 MNHNS and CDR2 SASEGT. DNA of the CDR3: TGTGCCAGCAGGGGATCCGGGACAGGGTCCAACGAGCAGTACTTC. Translating gives CASRGSGTGSNEQYF.

This clonotype was detected only once. Here the CDR3 DNA reads TGCGCCAGCAGCTTCACGGGACAGGGCTACGAGCAGTACTTC. Amino acids: CASSFTGQGYEQYF. This rearrangement joins TRBV5-1 to TRBJ2-7; 9 nucleotides agree with TRBD1. V was clipped by 2 bases and J by 3 bases; unmatched bases: 3. This CDR3 spans 14 amino acids. From germline, CDR1 is SGHRS and CDR2 YFSETQ.

The chain has TRBV6-1 and TRBJ2-3; 12 positions agree with TRBD2. The CDR3 is 15 amino acids. The V gene's germline CDR1 is MNHNS and CDR2 SASEGT. Trimming removed 2 bases from V and 4 bases from J; junction bases left unmatched: 1. CDR3 amino acids: CASSELAGGPDTQYF. The CDR3 nucleotides read TGTGCCAGCAGTGAACTAGCGGGAGGGCCAGATACGCAGTATTTT.

The gene calls are TRBV2 and TRBJ2-5; 11 bases are shared with TRBD2. The germline V gene encodes CDR1 SNHLY and CDR2 FYNNEI. This CDR3 region has 14 residues. Germline trimming cut 6 bases from V and 1 base from J; bases unmatched to any gene: 1. Written as DNA, the CDR3 is TGTGCCAGCAGCGGGACTAGCGGCCAAGAGACCCAGTACTTC. Translating gives CASSGTSGQETQYF.

This clonotype showed up just a few times. The V and J genes are TRBV6-2 or TRBV6-3 and TRBJ2-2; tentatively, D is TRBD2 (5 bases). The CDR3 length is 12 residues. CDR1 and CDR2 from the germline V gene are MNHEY and SVGEGT. V was clipped by 10 bases and J by 4 bases, with 10 bases between them. CDR3 nucleotides: TGTGCCACCCGGAGGAGCACCGGGGAGCTGTTTTTT. Translated, it gives CATRRSTGELFF.

The genes are TRBV5-1 and TRBJ1-1, with TRBD1 as a possible D gene (6 bases). Germline assignment: CDR1 SGHRS and CDR2 YFSETQ. Between the trimmed V and J ends, which lost 4 bases and 2 bases, there was a span of 12 bases. CDR3 size: 14 residues. CDR3: CASSPEGGNTEAFF. DNA of the CDR3: TGCGCCAGCAGCCCTGAGGGGGGTAACACTGAAGCTTTCTTT.

This clonotype was seen only once. The V call is TRBV7-2, the J call TRBJ2-7; D is perhaps TRBD2 (6 bases). The CDR3 totals 13 residues. The germline CDR1 and CDR2 sequences are SGHTA and FQGNSA. The V and J ends lost 5 bases and 3 bases respectively, with 11 bases between them. CDR3 nucleotide sequence: TGTGCCAGCAGCAACGGGGACTTCTACGAGCAGTACTTC. This codes for CASSNGDFYEQYF.

CDR3 protein: CSARESSGPTDTQYF. DNA for the CDR3: TGCAGTGCTAGAGAGTCTAGCGGCCCCACAGATACGCAGTATTTT. V is TRBV20-1 and J is TRBJ2-3; TRBD2 aligns across 7 bases. The V segment lost 0 bases and the J segment 2 bases; nucleotides outside the gene matches: 5. The germline V gene has CDR1 DFQATT and CDR2 SNEGSKA (reference sequence). CDR3 length: 15 residues.

The chain recombines TRBV4-1 with TRBJ1-1, with 11 bases aligning to TRBD1. V shed 1 base, J shed 4 bases, and the junction held 8 bases outside the gene matches. The length of the CDR3 is 17 residues. In germline, CDR1 is MGHRA, CDR2 YSYEKL. CDR3 in DNA: TGCGCCAGCAGCCAAGCTCGGCCCGGGACAGGGGGCACTGAAGCTTTCTTT. Residues: CASSQARPGTGGTEAFF.

J is TRBJ2-1 and V is TRBV20-1, with TRBD2 matching 10 bases. This CDR3 spans 15 amino acids. CDR1 DFQATT and CDR2 SNEGSKA come from the germline V gene (reference sequence). J gave up 3 bases and V 3 bases, and 5 bases lay outside the gene matches. In DNA, the CDR3 is TGCAGTGCTAGGGTCGGACTAGCGGTCTACAATGAGCAGTTCTTC. Its translation is CSARVGLAVYNEQFF.

This chain uses TRBV28 with TRBJ1-5; D might be TRBD1 (6 bases). Germline CDR1 is MDHEN and CDR2 is SYDVKM. The CDR3 runs to 16 residues. V was cut by 4 bases and J by 0 bases, with 13 bases left in between. The CDR3 bases are TGTGCCAGCAGTTCCGGGACATTCCTTAGCAATCAGCCCCAGCATTTT. Translation: CASSSGTFLSNQPQHF.

The rearrangement links TRBV20-1 to TRBJ1-1; TRBD1 agrees at 7 bases. The CDR3 spans 14 residues. The V gene's germline CDR1 is DFQATT and CDR2 SNEGSKA (reference sequence). V gave up 3 bases and J gave up 0 bases; unmatched junction bases: 4. The CDR3 region is CSASQGQMNTEAFF. CDR3 bases: TGCAGTGCTAGCCAGGGACAGATGAACACTGAAGCTTTCTTT.

V usage is TRBV19 and J usage is TRBJ1-5; 8 bases fit TRBD1. This CDR3 is 14 amino acids long. Germline V gene lookup returns CDR1 LNHDA and CDR2 SQIVND (reference sequence). V was clipped by 7 bases and J by 2 bases; unmatched bases: 4. Written as DNA, the CDR3 is TGTGCCAGTATCGACAGGGGCGGCAATCAGCCCCAGCATTTT. It specifies CASIDRGGNQPQHF.

The CDR3 DNA is TGTGCCAGCTTCCGGGGTGCTGGCTACACCTTC. Amino acids: CASFRGAGYTF. The chain couples TRBV28 to TRBJ1-2; D unresolved. Between the trimmed V and J ends, which lost 8 bases and 7 bases, there was a span of 11 bases. The CDR3 consists of 11 residues. Germline V CDR1 and CDR2: MDHEN, SYDVKM.